Below are 17 T cell receptor beta chains sequenced from a single sample in a study of control samples from healthy donors and cancer patients. Profiled with immunoSEQ multiplex PCR; TCRdb holds only in-frame clones, not every one. The sample comprises 120,000 or so clones, roughly nine tenths of which are singletons, and approximately 37% rests with the top ten. The sequencing sample was made of blood. The receptors shown here come from a man in his forties or fifties in good health.

V gene TRBV7-2 combines with J gene TRBJ1-2; 8 bases are shared with TRBD1. CDR3 length: 14 residues. V was pared by 4 bases and J by 4 bases, with 5 bases of the junction left unmatched. Germline assignment: CDR1 SGHTA and CDR2 FQGNSA. The DNA for the CDR3 is TGTGCCAGCAGCTCCGGACAGGGCCGCTATGGCTACACCTTC. It encodes CASSSGQGRYGYTF. The variable domain in full, with the rest retrieved from reference TRBV7-2 and TRBJ1-2, is GAGVSQSPSNKVTEKGKDVELRCDPISGHTALYWYRQSLGQGLEFLIYFQGNSAPDKSGLPSDRFSAERTGGSVSTLTIQRTQQEDSAVYLCASSSGQGRYGYTFGSGTRLTVV.

The rearrangement links TRBV11-1 to TRBJ2-5; 13 positions match TRBD2. Germline CDR1 is SGHAT and CDR2 is FQDESV (reference sequence). The CDR3 runs to 19 residues. Trimming took 0 bases from V and 1 from J; bases not matched to a gene: 8. The CDR3 sequence: CASSLARTSGGAIQETQYF. The CDR3 DNA is TGTGCCAGCAGCTTAGCGCGGACTAGCGGGGGAGCTATCCAAGAGACCCAGTACTTC. Complete variable domain (other parts from reference TRBV11-1 and TRBJ2-5): EAEVAQSPRYKITEKSQAVAFWCDPISGHATLYWYRQILGQGPELLVQFQDESVVDDSQLPKDRFSAERLKGVDSTLKIQPAELGDSAMYLCASSLARTSGGAIQETQYFGPGTRLLVL.

The V call is TRBV10-3, the J call TRBJ2-1; 7 bases match TRBD1. The germline gives CDR1 ENHRY, CDR2 SYGVKD. V shed 0 bases, J shed 7 bases, and the junction held 12 bases outside the gene matches. The CDR3 totals 17 residues. The CDR3 bases are TGTGCCATCAGTGAGTCGACTGAGAGGGGGCCAAAGAATGAGCAGTTCTTC. Its protein product is CAISESTERGPKNEQFF.

A single count supports this clone. The rearrangement uses TRBV5-6 and TRBJ1-2; D is uncertain. The ends were cut back, 4 bases at V and 2 bases at J, with 15 bases in the middle. CDR3 length equals 15 residues. Germline V gives CDR1 SGHDT, CDR2 YYEEEE. The CDR3 bases are TGTGCCAGCAGCCCAAGATTGGGGTCCAACTATGGCTACACCTTC. Protein product: CASSPRLGSNYGYTF.

The V gene is TRBV7-9, the J gene TRBJ1-1; TRBD1 matches 7 bases. Trimming took 5 bases from V and 0 from J; bases not matched to a gene: 6. Germline CDR1 SEHNR, CDR2 FQNEAQ (reference sequence). CDR3 length: 15 residues. The CDR3 reads CASSTGQVMNTEAFF. The CDR3 nucleotides read TGTGCCAGCAGCACAGGACAGGTCATGAACACTGAAGCTTTCTTT.

V usage is TRBV24-1 and J usage is TRBJ2-7; 9 positions match TRBD1. Germline V CDR1 and CDR2: KGHDR, SFDVKD. The J segment lost 3 bases and the V segment lost 4 bases, leaving 3 bases of the junction unmatched. CDR3 length: 14 amino acids. The CDR3: CATSEAGQGYEQYF. As DNA, the CDR3 is TGTGCCACCAGTGAAGCGGGACAGGGCTACGAGCAGTACTTC.

This chain connects TRBV19 to TRBJ2-4, with D possibly being TRBD2 (7 bases). The V end was cut by 3 bases, the J end by 3 bases, with 15 bases between. This CDR3 spans 16 amino acids. Germline-derived CDR1 and CDR2 are LNHDA and SQIVND (reference sequence). DNA of the CDR3: TGTGCCAGTAGTATCCAAAGGGGGGGAGGCAAAAACATTCAGTACTTC. It specifies CASSIQRGGGKNIQYF. Drawing the rest from reference TRBV19 and TRBJ2-4, the complete variable domain is DGGITQSPKYLFRKEGQNVTLSCEQNLNHDAMYWYRQDPGQGLRLIYYSQIVNDFQKGDIAEGYSVSREKKESFPLTVTSAQKNPTAFYLCASSIQRGGGKNIQYFGAGTRLSVL.

The CDR3: CASSLSRNTEAFF. The DNA of the CDR3 is TGTGCCAGCAGTTTAAGTAGGAACACTGAAGCTTTCTTT. This chain uses TRBV12-3 or TRBV12-4 with TRBJ1-1; D uncertain. CDR3 length: 13 amino acids. The V and J ends lost 2 bases and 1 base respectively, with 5 bases between them.

The CDR3 protein is CASSPQGQPSNEQFF. CDR3 bases: TGTGCCAGCAGCCCCCAGGGTCAACCCTCGAATGAGCAGTTCTTC. The rearrangement joins TRBV9 to TRBJ2-1, with D possibly TRBD1 on 5 matching bases. The V gene lost 4 bases and the J gene lost 7 bases, with 18 bases spanning the gap. The CDR3 length is 15 residues. Germline V gene sequence: CDR1 SGDLS, CDR2 YYNGEE.

This rearrangement joins TRBV5-4 to TRBJ1-2; D gene ambiguous. Germline V CDR1 and CDR2: SGHNT, YYREEE (reference sequence). The CDR3 loop spans 13 amino acids. V lost 0 bases, J lost 5 bases, and 8 bases lay in between. The CDR3 DNA reads as TGTGCCAGCAGCTTGGACAGCGTTTATGGCTACACCTTC. Protein product: CASSLDSVYGYTF. Using reference TRBV5-4 and TRBJ1-2 for the parts outside the CDR3, the full variable domain is ETGVTQSPTHLIKTRGQQVTLRCSSQSGHNTVSWYQQALGQGPQFIFQYYREEENGRGNFPPRFSGLQFPNYSSELNVNALELDDSALYLCASSLDSVYGYTFGSGTRLTVV.

V and J are TRBV19 and TRBJ1-1, with D unresolved. Germline V gene lookup returns CDR1 LNHDA and CDR2 SQIVND (reference sequence). The V end lost 7 bases, the J end lost 9 bases, and 21 bases lay between the germline ends. CDR3 length: 14 amino acids. The CDR3 protein is CASTRPGESVQAFF. The CDR3 nucleotides are TGTGCCAGTACGCGACCCGGAGAGTCAGTTCAAGCTTTCTTT.

The rearrangement links TRBV3-1 (or the pseudogene TRBV3-2) to TRBJ2-4; D call uncertain. The CDR3 contains 14 residues. Trimming removed 4 bases at V and 7 bases at J, with 14 bases between. Germline lookup yields CDR1 LGHDT and CDR2 YNNKEL (reference sequence). As DNA, the CDR3 is TGTGCCAGCAGCCCTCCCGGCGGTCGTAACATTCAGTACTTC. The encoded protein is CASSPPGGRNIQYF.

The rearrangement links TRBV19 to TRBJ2-4, with a weak D call TRBD2 (6 bases). The V and J ends lost 4 bases and 2 bases respectively, with 12 bases between them. The CDR3 spans 15 residues. CDR1 LNHDA and CDR2 SQIVND come from the germline V gene (reference sequence). In DNA form, the CDR3 reads TGTGCCAGTAGTACCCTGGAGGGGCCCAAAAACATTCAGTACTTC. This translates into CASSTLEGPKNIQYF.

This chain uses TRBV19 with TRBJ1-2; 9 bases map to TRBD1. The germline V gene has CDR1 LNHDA and CDR2 SQIVND (reference sequence). The CDR3 is made up of 15 amino acids. Trimming at V came to 4 bases and at J to 4 bases, leaving 7 bases not matched to a gene. As DNA, the CDR3 is TGTGCCAGTAGTACCACAGGGGGCCGTTCCTATGGCTACACCTTC. This codes for CASSTTGGRSYGYTF.

This chain connects TRBV28 to TRBJ1-5, with D perhaps TRBD1 (5 bases). Trimming took 6 bases from V and 2 from J, leaving 20 bases between them. Germline V gene sequence: CDR1 MDHEN, CDR2 SYDVKM. This CDR3 is built from 17 residues. The CDR3, as DNA: TGTGCCAGCAGCTCCCCGGGTAGGGGAGGTGGCAATCAGCCCCAGCATTTT. This gives the protein CASSSPGRGGGNQPQHF.

The chain links TRBV27 to TRBJ2-7; tentatively, D is TRBD1 (5 bases). CDR1 MNHEY and CDR2 SMNVEV come from the germline V gene (reference sequence). V lost 2 bases and J lost 5, with 7 bases in between. The CDR3 totals 12 residues. CDR3 protein: CASSLPGNEQYF. The CDR3 DNA reads TGTGCCAGCAGTTTACCAGGGAACGAGCAGTACTTC.

The chain combines TRBV6-5 with TRBJ1-1; D remains ambiguous. The germline CDR1 and CDR2 sequences are MNHEY and SVGAGI. V was clipped by 7 bases and J by 1 base, with 10 bases between them. The CDR3 covers 13 residues. CDR3 residues: CASTSSGNTEAFF. CDR3 DNA: TGTGCCAGCACTTCTTCGGGGAACACTGAAGCTTTCTTT.